This TCR beta chain originates from a study of blood T cell repertoires in COVID-19 (dated by TCRdb to 2020 to 2022). With respect to the entire study: Collaborator samples came from the United States, Italy and Spain and covered acute and convalescent phases of COVID-19. Where HLA class I and class II types were available, the types were taken from metadata supplied by the sample provider, not from assay-based typing. The samples were drawn from two sources: the first 160 participants of the ongoing ImmuneRACE study, and about 1,300 subjects contributed by 6 global collaborators. Nearly every sample came with metadata listing a de-identified subject ID, COVID-19 status, age in years and sex. The prospective study material was composed of cDNA or gDNA derived from T cells, B-cell-depleted T cells, or PBMCs. The dataset comprised deeply sampled blood TCRbeta repertoires from subjects exposed to, actively infected with, or recovered from COVID-19. The repertoires were released in a freely available public database intended as a resource for research on the immune response to SARS-CoV-2.

What the work shows at the level of the full study, not this receptor alone: Clinical and demographic metadata were provided uncurated, with the amount varying by source and participant.

CDR1 and CDR2, looked up from the germline V gene, are SGHTA and FQGTGA. V is cut back by 3 bases and J by 5 bases, with 7 bases in the junction unmatched. Measured from the cysteine to the phenylalanine, the CDR3 is 15 residues long. Only the CDR3 DNA is retained, 45 bases long and in frame from the first base. Notes on this clone: This receptor's antigen is unknown. Base qualities are not at hand, and no much larger clone is one base apart.

Each collaborating institution followed its own protocols to collect whole blood in K2EDTA tubes. For TCRbeta analysis, collaborators shipped samples in one of three forms: frozen whole blood, isolated PBMCs, or DNA extracted from either of those sample types. The immunoSEQ Assay, a bias-controlled multiplex PCR, was used to amplify TCRbeta CDR3 regions from genomic DNA. In the original analysis: Nucleated cell counts per sample were estimated from amplification of reference gene primers within the assay. Sequence reads were collapsed and filtered to measure the absolute abundance of every unique TCRbeta CDR3 rearrangement. For each sample, productive Simpson clonality was calculated as the square root of Simpson's diversity index across productive rearrangements. What TCRdb holds here is the immuneACCESS table cut down to in-frame rearrangements. Part of the clones is not present; checked against another copy, under half of the missing clones reflect an unresolved V gene, and the others are unexplained. The V and J calls and clone size come from that table; D and trimming were worked out from the DNA. Across this sample there are about 200,000 clones, with approximately 83% seen only once. The ten biggest clones cover 3.3% of the sample.

This sequence originates from a man aged 55-75 years with acute or convalescent COVID-19. This chain joins TRBV7-3 to TRBJ2-7, with 10 middle bases fitting TRBD1. The sample consisted of peripheral blood. DNA sequence: TGTGCCAGCAGCTTCGGACAGGGGGAGCTGAACGAGCAGTACTTC. It codes for CASSFGQGELNEQYF.